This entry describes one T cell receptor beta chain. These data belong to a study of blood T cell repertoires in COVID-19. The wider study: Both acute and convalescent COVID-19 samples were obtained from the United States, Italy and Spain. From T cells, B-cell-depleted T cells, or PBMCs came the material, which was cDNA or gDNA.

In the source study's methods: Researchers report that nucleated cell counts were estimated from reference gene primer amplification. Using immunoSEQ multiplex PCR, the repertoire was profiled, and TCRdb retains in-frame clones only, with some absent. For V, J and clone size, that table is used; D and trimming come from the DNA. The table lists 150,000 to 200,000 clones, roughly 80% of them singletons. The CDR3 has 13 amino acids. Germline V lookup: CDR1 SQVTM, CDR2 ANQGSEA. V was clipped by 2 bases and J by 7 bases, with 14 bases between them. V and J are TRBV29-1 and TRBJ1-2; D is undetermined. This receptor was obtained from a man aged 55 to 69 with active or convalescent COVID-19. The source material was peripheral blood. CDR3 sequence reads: CSVETPRGPGYTF. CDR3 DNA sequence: TGCAGCGTTGAAACCCCGCGAGGCCCTGGCTACACCTTC.